The T cell receptor (beta chain) under discussion was sequenced for a study of beta chain features in type 1 diabetes. Expressed TCRB transcripts got sequenced, as all isolated RNA was reverse transcribed. Profiled with immunoSEQ multiplex PCR; TCRdb holds only in-frame clones, not every one. The sample yields about 260,000 clones, 68% seen once. Donors contributed one heparinised blood draw apiece, averaging approximately 100 mL. Each sorted fraction was over 95% pure. The TCR originated in a man aged 30 to 39 in good health. Sequencing used naive CD4+ T cells from blood.

CDR3 sequence (DNA): TGTGCCAGCAGTCCTGGGACTCGCAACAATGAGCAGTTCTTC. Its protein is CASSPGTRNNEQFF. The rearrangement uses TRBV2 and TRBJ2-1, with D maybe TRBD2 (6 bases). The length of the CDR3 is 14 residues. Deletions cut 5 bases from V and 5 bases from J, with 13 bases between. CDR1 is SNHLY and CDR2 is FYNNEI in the germline V gene.